This T cell receptor beta chain comes out of a study of T cells in Graves' hyperthyroidism and ophthalmopathy. This clonotype was counted ten times or more. Amplification of TCR beta CDR3 regions used RNA as the template. The HTBI primer set drove a first-round RT-PCR of the TCR CDR3. MiXCR, applied by TCRdb to the multiplex PCR reads, yields one record per CDR3 protein. This table holds hundreds of thousands of distinct CDR3 sequences, roughly 14% found once. The V segment lost 3 bases and the J segment 4 bases; nucleotides outside the gene matches: 5. This CDR3 has 15 residues. Germline values: CDR1 MNHNS, CDR2 SASEGT.

The receptor was isolated from a woman aged 45 to 65 with Graves' ophthalmopathy. This sequence joins TRBV6-1 and TRBJ2-1, with 8 nucleotides matching TRBD2. The sequenced material came from blood. The CDR3 here is CASSDLSGAYNEQFF. The DNA for the CDR3 is TGTGCCAGCAGTGACCTTAGCGGGGCTTACAATGAGCAGTTCTTC.